A selection of T cell receptor beta chains follows, all from one sample in a study of blood T cells in healthy people across ages. Via MiXCR, TCRdb re-called the 5' RACE reads, giving one row per CDR3 protein. In the table there are over 1.5 million distinct CDR3 sequences, approximately 50% of which are singletons. Sequences were obtained from blood. Source of these receptors: a woman aged 35 to 49 in good health. CDR3s include the opening cysteine and the closing phenylalanine or tryptophan. Each record gives: CDR3 protein, CDR3 DNA, clone size, D gene, V gene, J gene. The D gene is left open where the match is weak. Clone size is stated in some rows and not others, as once, few, many or a class when expanded.

CASSPRLAGADTQYF	TGTGCCAGCAGCCCGAGACTAGCGGGGGCAGATACGCAGTATTTT	.	TRBD2	TRBV7-2	TRBJ2-3
CASSFGQGLGEQYF	TGTGCCAGCAGCTTCGGACAGGGGCTAGGCGAGCAGTACTTC	.	TRBD1	TRBV7-9	TRBJ2-7
CASSEASGGHNEQFF	TGTGCCAGCAGTGAGGCTAGCGGGGGCCACAATGAGCAGTTCTTC	few	TRBD2	TRBV2	TRBJ2-1
CATSGDRATNEKLFF	TGTGCCACCAGCGGGGACAGGGCAACTAATGAAAAACTGTTTTTT	.	TRBD1	TRBV15	TRBJ1-4
CASSHGKGRETQYF	TGCGCCAGCAGCCACGGGAAGGGGAGAGAGACCCAGTACTTC	.	.	TRBV4-3	TRBJ2-5
CASSSQGAATNEKLFF	TGCGCCAGCAGCTCGCAGGGAGCTGCAACTAATGAAAAACTGTTTTTT	.	.	TRBV5-1	TRBJ1-4
CATSDFSSGLVADTQYF	TGTGCCACCAGTGATTTCAGTTCTGGATTGGTGGCAGATACGCAGTATTTT	.	.	TRBV24-1	TRBJ2-3
CASSSGAELAKNIQYF	TGTGCCAGCAGCTCGGGCGCGGAGTTAGCCAAAAACATTCAGTACTTC	.	.	TRBV7-9	TRBJ2-4
CATSRVGTAEEAQYF	TGTGCCACCAGCAGAGTAGGAACAGCTGAAGAGGCCCAGTACTTC	.	.	TRBV15	TRBJ2-7
CASSASGGRFTDTQYF	TGTGCCAGCAGCGCTAGCGGGGGCCGATTCACAGATACGCAGTATTTT	.	.	TRBV21-1	TRBJ2-3
CSVEGFELTDTQYF	TGCAGCGTTGAAGGTTTCGAGTTGACAGATACGCAGTATTTT	few	.	TRBV29-1	TRBJ2-3
CASSPSGEPLHF	TGCGCCAGCAGCCCCTCGGGTGAACCCCTCCACTTT	.	.	TRBV4-1	TRBJ1-6
CAISEGQGSYIQYF	TGTGCCATCAGTGAAGGGCAGGGCTCCTACATTCAGTACTTC	few	.	TRBV10-3	TRBJ2-4
CSAMDGNNEQFF	TGCAGCGCAATGGACGGCAACAATGAGCAGTTCTTC	.	.	TRBV29-1	TRBJ2-1
CASSQEGGSSTYNEQYF	TGCGCCAGCAGCCAAGAAGGGGGCTCCTCGACCTACAATGAGCAGTACTTC	.	TRBD1	TRBV4-3	TRBJ2-7
CATSREGSWQETQYF	TGTGCCACCAGCAGGGAGGGTTCCTGGCAAGAGACCCAGTACTTC	.	.	TRBV15	TRBJ2-5
CASSQDPPQGQSPLHF	TGCGCCAGCAGCCAAGATCCCCCACAGGGGCAATCACCCCTCCACTTT	.	TRBD1	TRBV4-1	TRBJ1-6
CAIKDSLMGEKLFF	TGTGCCATCAAAGACAGCCTGATGGGTGAAAAACTGTTTTTT	.	.	TRBV10-3	TRBJ1-4
CASSLRTNKLETQYF	TGTGCCAGCAGCTTAAGGACTAACAAGCTGGAGACCCAGTACTTC	few	.	TRBV7-9	TRBJ2-5
CASSLVPSGQYF	TGTGCCAGCAGCTTAGTACCTTCCGGGCAGTACTTC	.	.	TRBV7-2	TRBJ2-7
CAISEGSGVNQETQYF	TGTGCCATCAGTGAAGGGAGCGGGGTTAACCAAGAGACCCAGTACTTC	few	TRBD2	TRBV10-3	TRBJ2-5
CSARGPKRQAIGNQPQHF	TGCAGTGCTAGAGGCCCCAAAAGACAGGCCATTGGCAATCAGCCCCAGCATTTT	once	.	TRBV20-1	TRBJ1-5
CASSFSGTNVLTF	TGTGCCAGCAGTTTCTCTGGGACCAACGTCCTGACTTTC	.	.	TRBV27	TRBJ2-6
CSDYRGTEAFF	TGCAGTGATTACAGGGGAACTGAAGCTTTCTTT	.	TRBD1	TRBV29-1	TRBJ1-1
CASSIADTQYF	TGTGCCAGCAGCATCGCGGATACGCAGTATTTT	many	.	TRBV28	TRBJ2-3
CASRETTGTQETQYF	TGCGCCAGCAGAGAGACTACAGGGACCCAAGAGACCCAGTACTTC	.	.	TRBV5-1	TRBJ2-5
CASSQDPASDTQYF	TGCGCCAGCAGCCAAGATCCGGCCTCAGATACGCAGTATTTT	.	.	TRBV4-3	TRBJ2-3
CASSELGRNTGELFF	TGTGCCAGCAGTGAATTAGGCAGGAACACCGGGGAGCTGTTTTTT	.	.	TRBV6-1	TRBJ2-2
CASSLVGEGRGVNQPQHF	TGTGCCAGCAGCCTTGTAGGTGAGGGACGGGGTGTGAATCAGCCCCAGCATTTT	few	.	TRBV5-6	TRBJ1-5
CASSYSESNEQFF	TGTGCCAGCAGTTACTCGGAGAGTAATGAGCAGTTCTTC	.	.	TRBV6-2/TRBV6-3	TRBJ2-1
CASSLVSVNEQFF	TGTGCCAGCAGCTTAGTTTCCGTCAATGAGCAGTTCTTC	few	.	TRBV7-9	TRBJ2-1
CASSWQRGEIKFF	TGTGCCAGCAGCTGGCAGCGGGGGGAGATTAAGTTCTTC	.	TRBD2	TRBV5-6	TRBJ2-1
CSASKHGSGITDTQYF	TGCAGTGCTAGTAAGCATGGTAGCGGGATCACAGATACGCAGTATTTT	.	TRBD2	TRBV20-1	TRBJ2-3
CASSYPGGASYNEQFF	TGTGCCAGCAGTTACCCGGGCGGGGCCTCCTACAATGAGCAGTTCTTC	few	.	TRBV6-5	TRBJ2-1
CASSPIDTYEQYF	TGTGCCAGCAGTCCCATCGACACCTACGAGCAGTACTTC	few	.	TRBV6-6	TRBJ2-7
CASSLDSGVNTDTQYF	TGTGCCAGCAGCTTGGATAGCGGGGTAAACACAGATACGCAGTATTTT	few	TRBD2	TRBV5-5	TRBJ2-3
CASSLNRQGRSFF	TGTGCCAGCAGCTTAAATAGACAGGGGAGATCTTTCTTT	.	TRBD1	TRBV7-9	TRBJ1-1
CASSFSRGIGTQFF	TGTGCTAGCAGCTTTAGTAGGGGGATCGGGACCCAGTTCTTC	.	.	TRBV7-7	TRBJ2-1
CSASGRGTDTQYF	TGCAGTGCTAGTGGGAGGGGGACAGATACGCAGTATTTT	few	.	TRBV20-1	TRBJ2-3
CASSVAEQGAAYGYTF	TGTGCCAGCAGCGTAGCCGAACAGGGGGCGGCCTATGGCTACACCTTC	.	TRBD1	TRBV9	TRBJ1-2
CASISDRGHLNEQFF	TGTGCCAGCATCAGTGACAGGGGGCACTTAAATGAGCAGTTCTTC	.	TRBD1	TRBV6-5	TRBJ2-1
CASSLARPPHEQYF	TGTGCCAGCAGCTTAGCGCGTCCGCCCCACGAGCAGTACTTC	.	.	TRBV7-8	TRBJ2-7
CSVPHDRGYGYTF	TGCAGCGTCCCCCACGACAGGGGTTATGGCTACACCTTC	.	TRBD1	TRBV29-1	TRBJ1-2
CASSSSNGRNTEAFF	TGTGCCAGCAGCTCCTCTAATGGGAGGAACACTGAAGCTTTCTTT	few	.	TRBV7-9	TRBJ1-1
CASRASGSFVYEQYF	TGTGCCAGCAGAGCTAGCGGGAGTTTCGTCTACGAGCAGTACTTC	.	TRBD2	TRBV7-2	TRBJ2-7
CASGTEKQYF	TGTGCCAGTGGTACGGAGAAGCAGTACTTC	.	.	TRBV7-9	TRBJ2-4